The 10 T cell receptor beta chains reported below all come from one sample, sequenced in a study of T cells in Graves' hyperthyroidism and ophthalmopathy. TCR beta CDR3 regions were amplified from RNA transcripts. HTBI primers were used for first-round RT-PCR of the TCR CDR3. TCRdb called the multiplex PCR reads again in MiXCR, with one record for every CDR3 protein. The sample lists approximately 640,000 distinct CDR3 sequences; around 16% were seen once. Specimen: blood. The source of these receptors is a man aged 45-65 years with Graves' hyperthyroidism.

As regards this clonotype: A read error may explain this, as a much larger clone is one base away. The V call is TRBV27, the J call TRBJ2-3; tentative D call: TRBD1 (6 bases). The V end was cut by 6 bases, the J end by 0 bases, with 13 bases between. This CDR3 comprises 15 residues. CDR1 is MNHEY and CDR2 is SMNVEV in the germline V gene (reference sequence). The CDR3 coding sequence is TGTGCCAGCAGATCTGACAGGCCGAGCACAGATACGCAGTATTTT. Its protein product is CASRSDRPSTDTQYF.

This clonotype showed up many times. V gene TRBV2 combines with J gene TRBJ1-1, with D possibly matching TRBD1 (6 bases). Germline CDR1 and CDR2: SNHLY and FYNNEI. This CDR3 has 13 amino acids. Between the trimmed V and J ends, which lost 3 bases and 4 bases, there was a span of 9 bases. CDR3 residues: CASSDADSTEAFF. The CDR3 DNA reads TGTGCCAGCAGTGACGCGGACAGCACTGAAGCTTTCTTT.

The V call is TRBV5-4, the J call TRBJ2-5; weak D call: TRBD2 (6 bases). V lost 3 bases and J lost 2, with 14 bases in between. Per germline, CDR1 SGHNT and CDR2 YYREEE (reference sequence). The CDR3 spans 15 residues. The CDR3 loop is CASSSERAAQETQYF. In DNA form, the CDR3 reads TGTGCCAGCAGCTCTGAGCGGGCCGCACAAGAGACCCAGTACTTC.

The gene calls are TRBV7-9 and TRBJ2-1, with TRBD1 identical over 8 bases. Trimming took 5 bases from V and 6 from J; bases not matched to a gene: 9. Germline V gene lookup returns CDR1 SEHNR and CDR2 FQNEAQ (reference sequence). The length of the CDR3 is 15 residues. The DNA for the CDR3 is TGTGCCAGCAGCCTGACAGGGGTATCTCTCAATGAGCAGTTCTTC. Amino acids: CASSLTGVSLNEQFF.

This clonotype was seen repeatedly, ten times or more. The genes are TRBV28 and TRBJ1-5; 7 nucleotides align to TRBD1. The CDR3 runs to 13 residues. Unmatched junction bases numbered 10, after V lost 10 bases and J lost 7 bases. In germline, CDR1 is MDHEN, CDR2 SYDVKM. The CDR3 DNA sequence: TGTGCCACCGAGCCGGGACAGTGGCAGCCCCAGCATTTT. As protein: CATEPGQWQPQHF.

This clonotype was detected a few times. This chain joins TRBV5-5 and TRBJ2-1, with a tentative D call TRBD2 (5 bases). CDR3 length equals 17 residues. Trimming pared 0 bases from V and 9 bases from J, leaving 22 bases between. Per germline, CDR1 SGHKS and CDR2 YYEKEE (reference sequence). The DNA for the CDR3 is TGTGCCAGCAGCTTGGGAGAGGGTCGCGCCTCGAATCTTGAGCAGTTCTTC. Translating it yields CASSLGEGRASNLEQFF. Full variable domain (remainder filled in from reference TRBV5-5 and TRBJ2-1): DAGVTQSPTHLIKTRGQQVTLRCSPISGHKSVSWYQQVLGQGPQFIFQYYEKEERGRGNFPDRFSARQFPNYSSELNVNALLLGDSALYLCASSLGEGRASNLEQFFGPGTRLTVL.

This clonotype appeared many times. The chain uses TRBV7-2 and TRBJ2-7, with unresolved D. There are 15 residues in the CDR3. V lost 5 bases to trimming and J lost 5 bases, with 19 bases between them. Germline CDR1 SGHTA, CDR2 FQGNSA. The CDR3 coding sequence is TGTGCCAGCAGCCCTGCCCGGCAAGCGTTCCACGAGCAGTACTTC. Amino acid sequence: CASSPARQAFHEQYF.

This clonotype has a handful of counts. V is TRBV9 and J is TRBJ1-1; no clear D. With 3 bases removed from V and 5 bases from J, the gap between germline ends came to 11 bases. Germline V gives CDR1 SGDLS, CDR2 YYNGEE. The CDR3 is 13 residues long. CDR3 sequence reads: CASSASAETEAFF. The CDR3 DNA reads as TGTGCCAGCAGCGCCTCCGCGGAGACTGAAGCTTTCTTT.

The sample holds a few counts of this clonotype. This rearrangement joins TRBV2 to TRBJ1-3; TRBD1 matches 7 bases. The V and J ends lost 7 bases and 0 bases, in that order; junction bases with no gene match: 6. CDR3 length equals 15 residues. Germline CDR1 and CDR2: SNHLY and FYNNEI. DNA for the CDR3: TGTGCCAGCAATGGACAGGCGATCTCTGGAAACACCATATATTTT. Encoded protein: CASNGQAISGNTIYF. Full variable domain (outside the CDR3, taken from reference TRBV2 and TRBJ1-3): EPEVTQTPSHQVTQMGQEVILRCVPISNHLYFYWYRQILGQKVEFLVSFYNNEISEKSEIFDDQFSVERPDGSNFTLKIRSTKLEDSAMYFCASNGQAISGNTIYFGEGSWLTVV.

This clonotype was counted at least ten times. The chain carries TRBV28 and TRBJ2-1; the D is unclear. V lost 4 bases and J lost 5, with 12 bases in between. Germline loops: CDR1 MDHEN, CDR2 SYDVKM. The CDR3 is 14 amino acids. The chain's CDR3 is CASSWSWLHNEQFF. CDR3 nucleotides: TGTGCCAGCAGTTGGTCGTGGCTTCACAATGAGCAGTTCTTC.